The table lists the clone carrying this T cell receptor beta chain with a count of one. The data originate from a study of blood T cell repertoires in COVID-19. Study details: Samples came from the United States, Italy and Spain, spanning acute and convalescent COVID-19. The cDNA or gDNA used as material had been derived from T cells, B-cell-depleted T cells, or PBMCs.

CDR1 is GTSNPN, CDR2 SVGIG, per germline (reference sequence). Trimming shortened V by 4 bases and J by 6 bases, and 27 bases separated the two germline ends. CDR3 length: 18 residues. Under the authors' procedure: Reference gene primer amplification in the assay estimated nucleated cell counts. Assay: immunoSEQ multiplex PCR; the TCRdb copy retains only in-frame clones and omits some. V and J calls and clone size are copied from that table; D and trimming were computed from the DNA. Of under 300,000 clones in the sample, 84% were seen once. This TCR derives from a man in his fifties or sixties with acute or convalescent COVID-19. V and J are TRBV30 and TRBJ1-4; D perhaps matches TRBD1 (6 bases). The sample was peripheral blood. CDR3 sequence (DNA): TGTGCCTGGAAAAGAACAGGGTTCCTAGCCTACGGGGATGAAAAACTGTTTTTT. Translated, it gives CAWKRTGFLAYGDEKLFF.